A single sample gave rise to the 17 T cell receptor beta chains below, sequenced in a study of sequential checkpoint blockade in melanoma. Only in-frame clones appear in the TCRdb table, and some are missing; sequencing was by immunoSEQ multiplex PCR. The sample lists about 6,100 clones, around three fifths occurring once. Stated treatment: randomized to nivolumab then ipilimumab (arm A) or the reverse (arm B). Sequenced material: CD8+ T cells sorted from blood (inferred from file names), taken from a patient given nivolumab and ipilimumab in sequence. The receptor source for this set is a human donor with melanoma.

This clone was seen a few times. The chain is built from TRBV11-3 and TRBJ1-2; D is unresolved. Trimming stripped 5 bases from V and 0 bases from J, with 16 bases between. In germline, CDR1 is SGHNT, CDR2 YENEEA. The CDR3 contains 16 residues. In DNA, the CDR3 is TGTGCCAGCAGCCCCTCTCGTGCATGGCCTAACTATGGCTACACCTTC. Translation gives CASSPSRAWPNYGYTF. Using reference TRBV11-3 and TRBJ1-2 for the parts outside the CDR3, the full variable domain is EAGVVQSPRYKIIEKKQPVAFWCNPISGHNTLYWYLQNLGQGPELLIRYENEEAVDDSQLPKDRFSAERLKGVDSTLKIQPAELGDSAVYLCASSPSRAWPNYGYTFGSGTRLTVV.

This clone occurred a few times. The gene calls are TRBV6-5 and TRBJ1-3; 9 bases align to TRBD1. With V trimmed by 4 bases and J by 2 bases, 6 bases remained unmatched. From germline, CDR1 is MNHEY and CDR2 SVGAGI. This CDR3 spans 16 amino acids. The CDR3 loop is CASSSGQGGPGNTIYF. In DNA, the CDR3 is TGTGCCAGCAGTTCGGGACAGGGTGGGCCTGGAAACACCATATATTTT.

For this clone: The junction departs from the called germline gene at one end, perhaps through a read error. This chain joins TRBV2 and TRBJ2-1; 7 positions agree with TRBD2. Germline V lookup: CDR1 SNHLY, CDR2 FYNNEI. This CDR3 is 12 amino acids long. CDR3 sequence reads: CASSVGGSVPLF. In nucleotides, the CDR3 is TGTGCCAGCAGTGTCGGCGGGAGCGTACCCCTCTTC. Variable domain in full (rest from reference TRBV2 and TRBJ2-1): EPEVTQTPSHQVTQMGQEVILRCVPISNHLYFYWYRQILGQKVEFLVSFYNNEISEKSEIFDDQFSVERPDGSNFTLKIRSTKLEDSAMYFCASSVGGSVPLFGPGTRLTVL.

This clone was seen a handful of times. The gene calls are TRBV19 and TRBJ1-5, with a tentative D call TRBD1 (5 bases). With 6 bases removed from V and 2 bases from J, the gap between germline ends came to 8 bases. The germline V gene encodes CDR1 LNHDA and CDR2 SQIVND (reference sequence). The CDR3 runs 13 residues. The CDR3 DNA reads as TGTGCCAGTAGGGGGCTCGGCAATCAGCCCCAGCATTTT. Translated, it gives CASRGLGNQPQHF.

This sequence joins TRBV9 and TRBJ2-3; D call uncertain. This CDR3 contains 14 residues. CDR1 is SGDLS and CDR2 is YYNGEE in the germline V gene. The V and J ends lost 4 bases and 0 bases respectively, with 9 bases between them. The CDR3 sequence is CASSPGLSTDTQYF. DNA of the CDR3: TGTGCCAGCAGCCCCGGTCTTAGCACAGATACGCAGTATTTT.

The rearrangement uses TRBV2 and TRBJ2-1, with 16 positions matching TRBD2. The CDR3 is 18 residues long. Germline-derived CDR1 and CDR2 are SNHLY and FYNNEI. Unmatched junction bases numbered 17, after V lost 11 bases and J lost 7 bases. CDR3 amino acids: CALKTGTSGRASLNEQFF. Here the CDR3 DNA reads TGTGCCCTGAAGACCGGGACTAGCGGGAGGGCCTCGTTGAATGAGCAGTTCTTC.

The chain employs TRBV6-6 and TRBJ2-5; D ambiguous. The V gene's germline CDR1 is MNHNY and CDR2 SVGAGI (reference sequence). The CDR3 sequence is 15 residues long. Trimming took off 6 bases at V and 1 base at J, with 15 bases between the two ends. This CDR3 is CASSRYPSGQETQYF. DNA of the CDR3: TGTGCCAGCAGCAGATACCCCTCGGGCCAAGAGACCCAGTACTTC.

This rearrangement joins TRBV7-9 to TRBJ2-1; D remains unclear. The germline V gene has CDR1 SEHNR and CDR2 FQNEAQ (reference sequence). Trimming took off 6 bases at V and 4 bases at J, with 13 bases between the two ends. This CDR3 comprises 14 residues. The CDR3 DNA sequence: TGTGCCAGCAGTACCCCCTGGCCGTACAATGAGCAGTTCTTC. It translates to CASSTPWPYNEQFF.

The CDR3: CASSGERLSNQPQHF. CDR3 DNA sequence: TGTGCCAGCAGTGGAGAGAGATTGAGCAATCAGCCCCAGCATTTT. The V gene is TRBV6-1, the J gene TRBJ1-5; D gene ambiguous. The CDR3 length is 15 residues. V lost 4 bases, J lost 1 base, and 11 bases lay in between. The germline V gene encodes CDR1 MNHNS and CDR2 SASEGT.

Judged by abundance, this clone is medium-sized. The chain is built from TRBV12-5 and TRBJ1-5; unclear D gene. Germline-derived CDR1 and CDR2 are LGHNT and FRNRAP. V was shortened by 3 bases and J by 7 bases, with 10 bases between the two germline ends. CDR3 size: 13 residues. The CDR3 region has the DNA TGTGCTAGTGGTTTATGGGAGGGCCAGCCCCAGCATTTT. This translates into CASGLWEGQPQHF.

This chain joins TRBV30 and TRBJ1-2; TRBD1 aligns across 9 bases. The CDR3 runs to 12 residues. Trimming cost V 6 bases and J 7 bases; bases outside gene matches: 6. The germline gives CDR1 GTSNPN, CDR2 SVGIG (reference sequence). As DNA, the CDR3 is TGTGCCTGTCCGGGGACAGGGTTTGGCTACACCTTC. The encoded protein is CACPGTGFGYTF.

The rearrangement links TRBV30 to TRBJ2-1, with TRBD1 identical over 9 bases. Germline values: CDR1 GTSNPN, CDR2 SVGIG (reference sequence). CDR3 length: 13 amino acids. After removal of 7 bases from V and 8 bases from J, the junction contained 9 bases not matched to a gene. The CDR3 nucleotides read TGTGCCTCCGAGGGACAGGGCAGCGATGAGCAGTTCTTC. Translation: CASEGQGSDEQFF.

This chain connects TRBV6-5 to TRBJ2-7; the D gene is possibly TRBD1 (6 bases). CDR3 length equals 15 residues. Trimming cost V 3 bases and J 7 bases, with 19 bases left between them. CDR1 and CDR2 (germline): MNHEY, SVGAGI. The CDR3 is CASSYSDSFLGEQYF. In DNA, the CDR3 is TGTGCCAGCAGTTATTCGGACAGTTTTCTGGGGGAGCAGTACTTC.

The rearrangement uses TRBV10-2 and TRBJ1-1, with 9 nucleotides matching TRBD1. Trimming at V came to 0 bases and at J to 3 bases, leaving 11 bases not matched to a gene. The CDR3 totals 18 residues. Germline values: CDR1 WSHSY, CDR2 SAAADI. CDR3 region: CASSESGRTGVPDTEAFF. The CDR3 bases are TGCGCCAGCAGTGAGTCTGGTAGGACAGGGGTTCCTGACACTGAAGCTTTCTTT.

The chain is built from TRBV23-1 and TRBJ2-3; 13 bases line up with TRBD2. TRBV23-1 carries the ORF label, with uncertain function. Losses at the gene ends were 3 bases for V and 1 base for J; bases not matched to a gene: 4. The CDR3 extends over 17 amino acids. DNA for the CDR3: TGCGCCAGCAGTCACCGGACTAGCGGGGGTTGCACAGATACGCAGTATTTT. Its translation: CASSHRTSGGCTDTQYF.

This chain joins TRBV2 and TRBJ1-4; 9 bases are a match to TRBD1. This CDR3 region has 15 residues. Germline loops: CDR1 SNHLY, CDR2 FYNNEI. Germline trimming cut 6 bases from V and 3 bases from J; bases unmatched to any gene: 5. CDR3 DNA: TGTGCCAGCAGCGGCACAGGGGGCGCTAATGAAAAACTGTTTTTT. Protein sequence: CASSGTGGANEKLFF.

This chain joins TRBV4-2 and TRBJ1-2, with D hard to call. The CDR3 extends over 16 amino acids. The germline V gene has CDR1 LGHNA and CDR2 YNFKEQ. V shed 1 base and J shed 3 bases, with 15 bases lying between them. The CDR3: CASSQGSTIGDYGYTF. The CDR3 DNA is TGTGCCAGCAGCCAAGGATCGACCATTGGAGACTATGGCTACACCTTC.